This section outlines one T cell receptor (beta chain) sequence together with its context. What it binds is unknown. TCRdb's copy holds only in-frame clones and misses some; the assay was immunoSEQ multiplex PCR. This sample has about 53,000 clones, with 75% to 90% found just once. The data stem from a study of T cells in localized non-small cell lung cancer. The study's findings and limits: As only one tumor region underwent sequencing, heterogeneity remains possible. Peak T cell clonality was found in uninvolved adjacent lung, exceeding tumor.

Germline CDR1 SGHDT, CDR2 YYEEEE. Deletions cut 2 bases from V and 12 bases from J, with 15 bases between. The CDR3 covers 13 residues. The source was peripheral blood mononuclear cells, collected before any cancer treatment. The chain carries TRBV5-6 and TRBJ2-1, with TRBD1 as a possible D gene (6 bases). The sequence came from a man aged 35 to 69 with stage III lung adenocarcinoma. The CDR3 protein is CASSFQQGSGQFF. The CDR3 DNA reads TGTGCCAGCAGCTTCCAACAGGGAAGCGGGCAGTTCTTC.